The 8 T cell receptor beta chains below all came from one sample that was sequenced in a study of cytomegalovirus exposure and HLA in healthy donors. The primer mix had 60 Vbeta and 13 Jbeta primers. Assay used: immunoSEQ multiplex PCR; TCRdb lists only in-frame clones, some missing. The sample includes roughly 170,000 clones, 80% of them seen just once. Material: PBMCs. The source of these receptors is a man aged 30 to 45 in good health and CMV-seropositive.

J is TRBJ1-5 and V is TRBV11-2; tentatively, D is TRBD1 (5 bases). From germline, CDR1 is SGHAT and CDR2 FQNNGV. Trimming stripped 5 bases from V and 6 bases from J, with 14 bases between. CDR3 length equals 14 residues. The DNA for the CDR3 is TGTGCCAGCAGCGGCCAGGGTGTCGGTCAGCCCCAGCATTTT. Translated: CASSGQGVGQPQHF.

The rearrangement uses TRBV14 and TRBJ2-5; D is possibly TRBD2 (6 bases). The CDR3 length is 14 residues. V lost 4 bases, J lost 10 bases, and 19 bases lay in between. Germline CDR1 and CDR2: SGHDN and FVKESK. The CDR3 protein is CASSPAGTFSVQYF. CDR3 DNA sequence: TGTGCCAGCAGCCCTGCAGGGACTTTCTCGGTCCAGTACTTC.

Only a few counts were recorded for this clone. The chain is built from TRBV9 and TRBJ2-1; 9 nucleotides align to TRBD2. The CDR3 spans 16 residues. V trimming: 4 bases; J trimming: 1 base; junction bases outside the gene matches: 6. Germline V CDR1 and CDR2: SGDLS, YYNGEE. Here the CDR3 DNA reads TGTGCCAGCAGCTCTCGCAGCGGGAGGTCCTACAATGAGCAGTTCTTC. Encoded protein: CASSSRSGRSYNEQFF. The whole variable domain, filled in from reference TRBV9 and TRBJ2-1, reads DSGVTQTPKHLITATGQRVTLRCSPRSGDLSVYWYQQSLDQGLQFLIQYYNGEERAKGNILERFSAQQFPDLHSELNLSSLELGDSALYFCASSSRSGRSYNEQFFGPGTRLTVL.

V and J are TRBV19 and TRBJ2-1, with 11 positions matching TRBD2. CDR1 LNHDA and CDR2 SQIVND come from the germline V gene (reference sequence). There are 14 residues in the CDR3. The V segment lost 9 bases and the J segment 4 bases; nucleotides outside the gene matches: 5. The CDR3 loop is CASKTSGGYNEQFF. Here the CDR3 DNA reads TGTGCCAGCAAAACTAGCGGGGGTTACAATGAGCAGTTCTTC.

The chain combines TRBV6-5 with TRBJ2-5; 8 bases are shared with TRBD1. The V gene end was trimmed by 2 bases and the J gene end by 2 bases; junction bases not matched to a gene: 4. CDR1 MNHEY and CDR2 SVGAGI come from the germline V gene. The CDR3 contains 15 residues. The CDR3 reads CASSYTGGYQETQYF. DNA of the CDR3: TGTGCCAGCAGTTACACAGGGGGATATCAAGAGACCCAGTACTTC.

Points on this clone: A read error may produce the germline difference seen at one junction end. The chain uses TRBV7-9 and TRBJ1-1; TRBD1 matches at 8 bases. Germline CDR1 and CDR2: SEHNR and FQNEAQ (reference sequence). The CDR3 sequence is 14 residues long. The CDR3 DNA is TGTTCCAGCAGCTCCAGACAGGGGTCCACTGAAGCTTTCTTT. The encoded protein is CSSSSRQGSTEAFF.

CDR3 sequence: CAGHSPNQPQHF. In nucleotides, the CDR3 is TGTGCCGGACACTCACCTAATCAGCCCCAGCATTTT. V and J are TRBV28 and TRBJ1-5; D might be TRBD1 (5 bases). Deletions cut 11 bases from V and 4 bases from J, with 12 bases between. The CDR3 spans 12 residues. Germline V gene lookup returns CDR1 MDHEN and CDR2 SYDVKM.

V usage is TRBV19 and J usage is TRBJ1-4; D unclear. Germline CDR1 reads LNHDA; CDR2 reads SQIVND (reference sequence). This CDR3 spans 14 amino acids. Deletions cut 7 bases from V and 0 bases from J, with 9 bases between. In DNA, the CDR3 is TGTGCCAGTAAGAGGAGCACAACTAATGAAAAACTGTTTTTT. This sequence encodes CASKRSTTNEKLFF.